The next 32 T cell receptor beta chains were all read from a single sample in a study of blood T cell repertoires in COVID-19. This table comes from immunoSEQ multiplex PCR, and its TCRdb copy is limited to in-frame clones, with some not included. Counted here are approximately 270,000 clones, 85% to 90% occurring once; the ten biggest clones make up approximately 1.7%. The sequenced material came from PBMCs or T cells enriched from blood (not recorded which). The receptors stem from a man aged 40-49 years who had recovered from COVID-19.

The chain has TRBV4-3 and TRBJ2-7; D might be TRBD2 (6 bases). This CDR3 spans 16 amino acids. Trimming shortened V by 0 bases and J by 2 bases, and 14 bases separated the two germline ends. Germline V gene lookup returns CDR1 LGHNA and CDR2 YSLEER. In DNA form, the CDR3 reads TGCGCCAGCAGCCAAGACCGCGGGAATAGCCCCTACGAGCAGTACTTC. Its protein is CASSQDRGNSPYEQYF.

There are a few counts of this clone. The V and J genes are TRBV3-1 (or the pseudogene TRBV3-2) and TRBJ1-1; D gene unclear. This CDR3 spans 13 amino acids. Germline loops: CDR1 LGHDT, CDR2 YNNKEL (reference sequence). Trimming left V 1 base short and J 1 base short, with 4 bases between. CDR3 nucleotides: TGTGCCAGCAGCCAAGCAGGGAACACTGAAGCTTTCTTT. Translation gives CASSQAGNTEAFF.

This chain connects TRBV5-4 to TRBJ2-5; possible D gene TRBD2, 6 bases. Germline V gene data show CDR1 as SGHNT and CDR2 as YYREEE (reference sequence). CDR3 size: 14 residues. Trimming left V 4 bases short and J 3 bases short, with 13 bases between. The CDR3 sequence is CASSVGTLKETQYF. The CDR3 DNA reads as TGTGCCAGCAGCGTCGGGACTTTAAAAGAGACCCAGTACTTC.

This clone was picked up one time. The chain links TRBV18 to TRBJ2-1, with TRBD1 identical over 11 bases. The CDR3 has 14 amino acids. From germline, CDR1 is KGHSH and CDR2 LQKENI. V shed 6 bases and J 7 bases; nucleotides not matched to a gene: 5. The CDR3 region is CASSGTGGRNEQFF. Here the CDR3 DNA reads TGTGCCAGCTCCGGGACAGGGGGTAGGAATGAGCAGTTCTTC. Looking up the rest from reference TRBV18 and TRBJ2-1 gives the full variable domain: NAGVMQNPRHLVRRRGQEARLRCSPMKGHSHVYWYRQLPEEGLKFMVYLQKENIIDESGMPKERFSAEFPKEGPSILRIQQVVRGDSAAYFCASSGTGGRNEQFFGPGTRLTVL.

V usage is TRBV11-2 and J usage is TRBJ2-7; TRBD2 matches 10 bases. V was clipped by 1 base and J by 0 bases; unmatched bases: 6. This CDR3 has 17 residues. Germline V gene lookup returns CDR1 SGHAT and CDR2 FQNNGV. The CDR3 DNA is TGTGCCAGCAGCTTAGTTGGGACTAGCGATAGCTCCTACGAGCAGTACTTC. This encodes CASSLVGTSDSSYEQYF.

The chain is built from TRBV14 and TRBJ1-5, with D maybe TRBD1 (6 bases). The V end lost 1 base, the J end lost 6 bases, and 13 bases lay between the germline ends. CDR3 size: 15 residues. Germline CDR1 is SGHDN and CDR2 is FVKESK. Written as DNA, the CDR3 is TGTGCCAGCAGCCAAGCGCGGGGGGCAGGTCAGCCCCAGCATTTT. Translated, it gives CASSQARGAGQPQHF.

This chain uses TRBV7-9 with TRBJ2-4; possible D gene TRBD2, 5 bases. Per the germline V gene, CDR1 is SEHNR and CDR2 is FQNEAQ (reference sequence). The CDR3 totals 13 residues. V was clipped by 1 base and J by 16 bases, with 17 bases between them. The CDR3 DNA follows: TGTGCCAGCAGCTTAGATTCGGGGTTTTCAGTATACTTC. As protein: CASSLDSGFSVYF.

The chain is built from TRBV27 and TRBJ2-7; 7 bases align to TRBD2. The CDR3 is 17 amino acids. With V trimmed by 3 bases and J by 0 bases, 11 bases remained unmatched. The V gene's germline CDR1 is MNHEY and CDR2 SMNVEV (reference sequence). CDR3 sequence reads: CASSLRSGGRYSYEQYF. CDR3 DNA sequence: TGTGCCAGCAGTTTGAGGTCGGGGGGACGCTACTCCTACGAGCAGTACTTC.

CDR3 DNA: TGCGCCAGCAGCAACACATCCGGGACAGCTGAGCAGTTCTTC. It is translated as CASSNTSGTAEQFF. This chain links TRBV5-1 with TRBJ2-1; 7 nucleotides align to TRBD1. CDR3 length equals 14 residues. The V gene end was trimmed by 4 bases and the J gene end by 9 bases; junction bases not matched to a gene: 10. Per the germline V gene, CDR1 is SGHRS and CDR2 is YFSETQ.

The rearrangement links TRBV11-3 to TRBJ2-2; D perhaps matches TRBD1 (6 bases). The CDR3 runs 13 residues. Looked up from germline, CDR1 is SGHNT and CDR2 is YENEEA. V gave up 8 bases and J gave up 0 bases, with 7 bases separating them. The CDR3 nucleotides are TGTGCCAGCGGGACAACGAACACCGGGGAGCTGTTTTTT. Protein: CASGTTNTGELFF.

V usage is TRBV27 and J usage is TRBJ1-1; no reliable D call. The V end was cut by 5 bases, the J end by 6 bases, with 25 bases between. This CDR3 has 17 amino acids. The germline CDR1 and CDR2 sequences are MNHEY and SMNVEV (reference sequence). The CDR3 protein is CASSQPLLAQSRAEAFF. In DNA, the CDR3 is TGTGCCAGCAGTCAGCCCCTTCTTGCTCAGAGTCGGGCTGAAGCTTTCTTT.

The V call is TRBV28, the J call TRBJ1-3, with 9 bases lining up with TRBD1. CDR3 length equals 15 residues. Unmatched junction bases numbered 7, after V lost 4 bases and J lost 6 bases. Germline assignment: CDR1 MDHEN and CDR2 SYDVKM. This chain's CDR3 is CASSWPGTGQNTIYF. CDR3 nucleotides: TGTGCCAGCAGTTGGCCCGGGACAGGGCAAAACACCATATATTTT.

This clone was counted many times. The rearrangement uses TRBV2 and TRBJ1-2; 11 bases fit TRBD1. This CDR3 comprises 18 residues. V lost 0 bases, J lost 5 bases, and 11 bases stayed unmatched. Germline V gene lookup returns CDR1 SNHLY and CDR2 FYNNEI. The CDR3 loop is CASSEARRGQGAGYGYTF. In nucleotides, the CDR3 is TGTGCCAGCAGTGAAGCGCGACGCGGACAGGGGGCGGGGTATGGCTACACCTTC.

The V gene is TRBV15, the J gene TRBJ2-2; D not resolved. The CDR3 loop spans 16 amino acids. In germline, CDR1 is LNHNV, CDR2 YYDKDF (reference sequence). V was cut by 0 bases and J by 1 base, with 9 bases left in between. Here the CDR3 reads CATSRDLVQNTGELFF. The CDR3 region has the DNA TGTGCCACCAGCAGAGATCTAGTACAGAACACCGGGGAGCTGTTTTTT.

The chain combines TRBV2 with TRBJ2-7; D perhaps matches TRBD2 (6 bases). Deletions cut 1 base from V and 4 bases from J, with 11 bases between. The germline CDR1 and CDR2 sequences are SNHLY and FYNNEI. CDR3 length: 14 amino acids. The CDR3 DNA follows: TGTGCCAGCAGTGAAGGGCGCGGGAAGTACGAGCAGTACTTC. It codes for CASSEGRGKYEQYF. The full variable domain, in which reference TRBV2 and TRBJ2-7 provide the parts outside the CDR3, is EPEVTQTPSHQVTQMGQEVILRCVPISNHLYFYWYRQILGQKVEFLVSFYNNEISEKSEIFDDQFSVERPDGSNFTLKIRSTKLEDSAMYFCASSEGRGKYEQYFGPGTRLTVT.

The CDR3 DNA reads as TGTGCCAGTAGTATAATCGGGTCTAGCGCCGGGGAGCTGTTTTTT. It translates to CASSIIGSSAGELFF. The gene calls are TRBV19 and TRBJ2-2; D might be TRBD2 (6 bases). Germline V CDR1 and CDR2: LNHDA, SQIVND (reference sequence). There are 15 residues in the CDR3. The germline V and J ends were trimmed by 2 bases and 6 bases, with 13 bases remaining between them.

This clone turned up a few times. This chain links TRBV6-5 with TRBJ1-2; D is unresolved. Germline-derived CDR1 and CDR2 are MNHEY and SVGAGI. The CDR3 totals 11 residues. The V and J ends lost 8 bases and 6 bases respectively, with 10 bases between them. CDR3 sequence reads: CASYGLDGYTF. Here the CDR3 DNA reads TGTGCCAGCTATGGCCTGGATGGCTACACCTTC.

The rearrangement uses TRBV29-1 and TRBJ2-7; 10 nucleotides line up with TRBD1. Germline CDR1 is SQVTM and CDR2 is ANQGSEA. CDR3 length equals 14 residues. Unmatched junction bases numbered 10, after V lost 5 bases and J lost 6 bases. CDR3 loop: CSVKWTGGSGEQYF. The CDR3 DNA is TGCAGCGTTAAGTGGACAGGGGGTAGTGGCGAGCAGTACTTC.

The gene calls are TRBV19 and TRBJ1-1; D gene unclear. Germline loops: CDR1 LNHDA, CDR2 SQIVND (reference sequence). CDR3 length: 12 amino acids. The V gene lost 5 bases and the J gene lost 0 bases, with 4 bases spanning the gap. CDR3 sequence (DNA): TGTGCCAGTAGTTTCGTGAACACTGAAGCTTTCTTT. Its translation: CASSFVNTEAFF.

The chain joins TRBV6-5 to TRBJ1-6; D is undetermined. The V and J ends lost 0 bases and 8 bases respectively, with 11 bases between them. The CDR3 spans 15 residues. Germline lookup yields CDR1 MNHEY and CDR2 SVGAGI. CDR3 nucleotide sequence: TGTGCCAGCAGTTACTCCGGGGAACGGGATTCACCCCTCCACTTT. It is translated as CASSYSGERDSPLHF.

V is TRBV3-1 (or the pseudogene TRBV3-2) and J is TRBJ1-3; D ambiguous. V was trimmed by 2 bases and J by 0 bases, leaving 2 bases between them. The germline gives CDR1 LGHDT, CDR2 YNNKEL (reference sequence). The CDR3 runs to 13 residues. The CDR3 spells CASSQHSGNTIYF. CDR3 DNA sequence: TGTGCCAGCAGCCAACACTCTGGAAACACCATATATTTT.

The chain combines TRBV6-2 or TRBV6-3 with TRBJ2-3; 8 nucleotides agree with TRBD2. Germline V gene data show CDR1 as MNHEY and CDR2 as SVGEGT. The CDR3 sequence is 17 residues long. Trimming at V came to 2 bases and at J to 0 bases, leaving 7 bases not matched to a gene. Written as DNA, the CDR3 is TGTGCCAGCAGTTACATCGAGCGGGAGTGGAGCACAGATACGCAGTATTTT. This gives the protein CASSYIEREWSTDTQYF.

This rearrangement joins TRBV6-5 to TRBJ2-4; maybe TRBD1 (6 bases). Per germline, CDR1 MNHEY and CDR2 SVGAGI. The length of the CDR3 is 14 residues. Trimming removed 5 bases at V and 0 bases at J, with 8 bases between. This CDR3 is CASSRTAAKNIQYF. CDR3 DNA sequence: TGTGCCAGCAGTAGGACAGCAGCCAAAAACATTCAGTACTTC.

The rearrangement joins TRBV6-4 to TRBJ1-1; 7 positions agree with TRBD1. V lost 6 bases, J lost 2 bases, and 6 bases stayed unmatched. The CDR3 loop spans 14 amino acids. Germline V gene data show CDR1 as MRHNA and CDR2 as SNTAGT. CDR3 region: CASSEGDSNTEAFF. The CDR3 DNA reads as TGTGCCAGCAGCGAAGGGGACAGCAACACTGAAGCTTTCTTT.

The CDR3: CASSVDIFNEQFF. Written as DNA, the CDR3 is TGTGCCAGCAGCGTAGACATTTTCAATGAGCAGTTCTTC. The gene calls are TRBV7-3 and TRBJ2-1; D remains unclear. The germline V and J ends were trimmed by 5 bases and 6 bases, with 11 bases remaining between them. CDR1 and CDR2 (germline): SGHTA, FQGTGA. This CDR3 has 13 residues.

Remarks on this clone: The same CDR3 also results from other DNA sequences found in this sample. This rearrangement joins TRBV9 to TRBJ2-1; 11 positions match TRBD2. V shed 3 bases and J 3 bases; nucleotides not matched to a gene: 2. Germline-derived CDR1 and CDR2 are SGDLS and YYNGEE. This CDR3 is built from 15 residues. In DNA, the CDR3 is TGTGCCAGCAGCGCCGGGACTAGCGGCTACAATGAGCAGTTCTTC. Its translation is CASSAGTSGYNEQFF.

CDR3 amino acids: CASSLTSGGAGSNEQFF. The CDR3 coding sequence is TGTGCCAGCAGCCTTACTAGCGGGGGGGCCGGTTCCAATGAGCAGTTCTTC. This chain uses TRBV7-2 with TRBJ2-1; 13 positions match TRBD2. With 5 bases clipped from V and 6 bases from J, the junction kept 10 bases outside the gene matches. Germline V lookup: CDR1 SGHTA, CDR2 FQGNSA. The CDR3 is made up of 17 amino acids.

The CDR3 here is CASSFTLRQPQHF. The CDR3 bases are TGTGCCAGCAGTTTTACTCTTCGTCAGCCCCAGCATTTT. The J gene is TRBJ1-5, the V gene TRBV12-3 or TRBV12-4; D is ambiguous. The CDR3 loop spans 13 amino acids. Between the trimmed V and J ends, which lost 3 bases and 6 bases, there was a span of 9 bases.

The chain links TRBV15 to TRBJ2-7; TRBD2 matches at 10 bases. Unmatched junction bases numbered 3, after V lost 1 base and J lost 3 bases. This CDR3 has 15 amino acids. Germline V CDR1 and CDR2: LNHNV, YYDKDF (reference sequence). In DNA form, the CDR3 reads TGTGCCACCAGCAGAGGAACTAGCGGGATCTACGAGCAGTACTTC. Its translation is CATSRGTSGIYEQYF.

This clone was detected only once. The chain has TRBV5-5 and TRBJ2-7, with 13 bases lining up with TRBD2. Germline V CDR1 and CDR2: SGHKS, YYEKEE (reference sequence). Unmatched junction bases numbered 10, after V lost 0 bases and J lost 4 bases. The CDR3 has 18 amino acids. This chain's CDR3 is CASSLGTSGGQIIYEQYF. The CDR3 nucleotides read TGTGCCAGCAGCTTGGGGACTAGCGGGGGCCAGATCATTTACGAGCAGTACTTC.

The chain recombines TRBV4-1 with TRBJ2-1; 9 positions agree with TRBD1. The CDR3 spans 17 residues. V shed 2 bases and J 2 bases; nucleotides not matched to a gene: 7. Germline values: CDR1 MGHRA, CDR2 YSYEKL. The CDR3 bases are TGCGCCAGCAGCCAAAGGACAGGGGCGTGGGCCTACAATGAGCAGTTCTTC. Translating it yields CASSQRTGAWAYNEQFF.

The sample holds one count of this clone. The chain uses TRBV10-3 and TRBJ1-4, with 9 bases that match TRBD1. V dropped 9 bases and J dropped 8; count of bases not matched to a gene: 7. There are 13 residues in the CDR3. CDR1 ENHRY and CDR2 SYGVKD come from the germline V gene. CDR3 coding DNA: TGTGCCATGGGACAGGGAGGGAACGAAAAACTGTTTTTT. Translating gives CAMGQGGNEKLFF.